Listed below are T cell receptor beta chains from one sample, sequenced in a study of T cell responses to AZD1222 COVID-19 vaccine. Profiled with immunoSEQ multiplex PCR; TCRdb holds only in-frame clones, not every one. The table shows fewer than 200,000 clones, with around 92% occurring only once. The specimen comprised peripheral blood, sampled on day 0 of AZD1222 vaccination. Receptors originate from an adult in good health. Each CDR3 is given with its conserved first and last residue. Fields, in order: clone size, J gene, D gene, V gene, CDR3 protein, CDR3 DNA. A D gene is named only where the DNA matches it firmly. Expanded clones get a size class; other rows say once, few or many, or leave the size out.

clone_size: .
j_call: TRBJ1-4
d_call: .
v_call: TRBV2
cdr3_aa: CASSASGAGGGEKLFF
cdr3_nt: TGTGCCAGCAGTGCCTCGGGCGCGGGGGGAGGGGAAAAACTGTTTTTT

clone_size: .
j_call: TRBJ2-7
d_call: .
v_call: TRBV18
cdr3_aa: CASSLVQELEQYF
cdr3_nt: TGTGCCAGCTCACTAGTACAGGAACTCGAGCAGTACTTC

clone_size: once
j_call: TRBJ1-1
d_call: .
v_call: TRBV14
cdr3_aa: CASSPGHMNTEAFF
cdr3_nt: TGTGCCAGCAGCCCGGGACATATGAACACTGAAGCTTTCTTT

clone_size: once
j_call: TRBJ1-1
d_call: TRBD1
v_call: TRBV12-3/TRBV12-4
cdr3_aa: CASSPGQGTEAFF
cdr3_nt: TGTGCCAGCAGTCCGGGACAGGGTACTGAAGCTTTCTTT

clone_size: .
j_call: TRBJ2-5
d_call: TRBD2
v_call: TRBV19
cdr3_aa: CASSLTSEQETQYF
cdr3_nt: TGTGCCAGTAGCCTTACTAGCGAGCAAGAGACCCAGTACTTC

clone_size: once
j_call: TRBJ1-5
d_call: .
v_call: TRBV3-1/TRBV3-2
cdr3_aa: CASSQRGGTLPIPYNQPQHF
cdr3_nt: TGTGCCAGCAGCCAAAGGGGGGGCACTCTTCCTATCCCGTACAATCAGCCCCAGCATTTT

clone_size: .
j_call: TRBJ1-1
d_call: .
v_call: TRBV11-2
cdr3_aa: CASSLVWVAEAFF
cdr3_nt: TGTGCCAGCAGCTTAGTTTGGGTCGCTGAAGCTTTCTTT

clone_size: .
j_call: TRBJ1-2
d_call: .
v_call: TRBV19
cdr3_aa: CASSIRPGNGHGYTF
cdr3_nt: TGTGCCAGTAGTATTCGTCCAGGGAATGGCCATGGCTACACCTTC

clone_size: .
j_call: TRBJ2-1
d_call: .
v_call: TRBV19
cdr3_aa: CASSPRLYNEQFF
cdr3_nt: TGTGCCAGTAGTCCAAGACTATACAATGAGCAGTTCTTC

clone_size: .
j_call: TRBJ2-3
d_call: .
v_call: TRBV9
cdr3_aa: CASSDQGRLTDTQYF
cdr3_nt: TGTGCCAGCAGCGATCAGGGGAGATTGACAGATACGCAGTATTTT

clone_size: .
j_call: TRBJ1-4
d_call: .
v_call: TRBV6-2/TRBV6-3
cdr3_aa: CASSSRGNEKLFF
cdr3_nt: TGTGCCAGCAGTTCGCGGGGGAATGAAAAACTGTTTTTT

clone_size: .
j_call: TRBJ1-1
d_call: .
v_call: TRBV11-1
cdr3_aa: CASSLRYMNTEAFF
cdr3_nt: TGTGCCAGCAGCCTCCGGTACATGAACACTGAAGCTTTCTTT

clone_size: once
j_call: TRBJ1-1
d_call: .
v_call: TRBV7-9
cdr3_aa: CASIILLGGHTEAFF
cdr3_nt: TGTGCCAGCATTATTCTGTTAGGGGGGCACACTGAAGCTTTCTTT

clone_size: .
j_call: TRBJ2-3
d_call: TRBD1
v_call: TRBV19
cdr3_aa: CASSMGQGVIDTQYF
cdr3_nt: TGTGCCAGTAGTATGGGACAGGGGGTAATAGATACGCAGTATTTT

clone_size: .
j_call: TRBJ1-1
d_call: .
v_call: TRBV11-3
cdr3_aa: CASSFDSLGGAFF
cdr3_nt: TGTGCCAGCAGCTTCGACAGCCTTGGTGGAGCTTTCTTT

clone_size: .
j_call: TRBJ2-1
d_call: TRBD2
v_call: TRBV6-5
cdr3_aa: CASSLADYNEQFF
cdr3_nt: TGTGCCAGCTCACTAGCGGACTACAATGAGCAGTTCTTC

clone_size: .
j_call: TRBJ1-2
d_call: .
v_call: TRBV9
cdr3_aa: CASSMTGAYGYTF
cdr3_nt: TGTGCCAGCAGCATGACAGGAGCCTATGGCTACACCTTC

clone_size: .
j_call: TRBJ2-1
d_call: .
v_call: TRBV14
cdr3_aa: CASSLAAVNEQFF
cdr3_nt: TGTGCCAGCAGCCTGGCAGCAGTAAATGAGCAGTTCTTC

clone_size: .
j_call: TRBJ2-1
d_call: TRBD2
v_call: TRBV10-2
cdr3_aa: CASRPSGSTEQFF
cdr3_nt: TGCGCCAGCCGGCCTAGCGGGAGTACTGAGCAGTTCTTC

clone_size: .
j_call: TRBJ1-2
d_call: .
v_call: TRBV4-1
cdr3_aa: CASSQLGANYGYTF
cdr3_nt: TGCGCCAGCAGCCAACTCGGGGCCAACTATGGCTACACCTTC

clone_size: .
j_call: TRBJ1-1
d_call: .
v_call: TRBV28
cdr3_aa: CASRITGWGKNTEAFF
cdr3_nt: TGTGCCAGCAGAATTACAGGGTGGGGAAAGAACACTGAAGCTTTCTTT

clone_size: .
j_call: TRBJ2-1
d_call: TRBD1
v_call: TRBV6-4
cdr3_aa: CASSDSGQGVDEQFF
cdr3_nt: TGTGCCAGCAGTGACTCGGGACAGGGGGTGGATGAGCAGTTCTTC

clone_size: .
j_call: TRBJ1-2
d_call: .
v_call: TRBV15
cdr3_aa: CATSRDSEGHTNYGYTF
cdr3_nt: TGTGCCACCAGCAGAGATTCAGAAGGACATACTAACTATGGCTACACCTTC

clone_size: .
j_call: TRBJ1-4
d_call: TRBD1
v_call: TRBV28
cdr3_aa: CASSRQGSEKLFF
cdr3_nt: TGTGCCAGCAGTCGACAGGGTAGTGAAAAACTGTTTTTT

clone_size: .
j_call: TRBJ2-1
d_call: TRBD2
v_call: TRBV5-6
cdr3_aa: CASSARPLAAMYNEQFF
cdr3_nt: TGTGCCAGCAGCGCCCGGCCACTAGCGGCGATGTACAATGAGCAGTTCTTC

clone_size: .
j_call: TRBJ1-1
d_call: TRBD1
v_call: TRBV2
cdr3_aa: CASSIQGQEAFF
cdr3_nt: TGTGCCAGCAGCATACAGGGGCAGGAAGCTTTCTTT

clone_size: .
j_call: TRBJ1-2
d_call: .
v_call: TRBV6-5
cdr3_aa: CASSLTSKFFETF
cdr3_nt: TGTGCCAGCAGTTTGACCTCCAAATTCTTCGAGACCTTC

clone_size: .
j_call: TRBJ2-2
d_call: TRBD1
v_call: TRBV14
cdr3_aa: CASSPYGTGYGELFF
cdr3_nt: TGTGCCAGCAGCCCCTACGGGACAGGGTACGGGGAGCTGTTTTTT

clone_size: .
j_call: TRBJ1-5
d_call: .
v_call: TRBV30
cdr3_aa: CAGGSNSNQPQHF
cdr3_nt: TGTGCCGGGGGCAGCAATAGCAATCAGCCCCAGCATTTT

clone_size: .
j_call: TRBJ1-6
d_call: .
v_call: TRBV5-1
cdr3_aa: CASSSSGRSNSPLHF
cdr3_nt: TGCGCCAGCAGCTCTTCCGGGCGGAGCAATTCACCCCTCCACTTT

clone_size: .
j_call: TRBJ1-1
d_call: .
v_call: TRBV3-1/TRBV3-2
cdr3_aa: CASSQGGKAFF
cdr3_nt: TGTGCCAGCAGCCAAGGGGGAAAAGCTTTCTTT

clone_size: .
j_call: TRBJ1-2
d_call: .
v_call: TRBV25-1
cdr3_aa: CASRGSGVSYGYTF
cdr3_nt: TGTGCCAGCCGTGGGTCGGGAGTAAGCTATGGCTACACCTTC

clone_size: .
j_call: TRBJ1-2
d_call: .
v_call: TRBV29-1
cdr3_aa: CSVEDQGPPIYGYTF
cdr3_nt: TGCAGCGTTGAAGATCAAGGGCCACCGATCTATGGCTACACCTTC

clone_size: few
j_call: TRBJ1-2
d_call: .
v_call: TRBV5-1
cdr3_aa: CASSLAAGEGYTF
cdr3_nt: TGCGCCAGCAGCTTGGCTGCAGGGGAAGGCTACACCTTC

clone_size: .
j_call: TRBJ1-2
d_call: .
v_call: TRBV18
cdr3_aa: CASSSTGGDRFRYTF
cdr3_nt: TGTGCCAGCTCGTCCACCGGGGGGGACCGCTTCCGCTACACCTTC

clone_size: .
j_call: TRBJ2-1
d_call: TRBD2
v_call: TRBV7-2
cdr3_aa: CASSPMTGGQVNEQFF
cdr3_nt: TGTGCCAGCAGCCCAATGACGGGGGGGCAAGTCAATGAGCAGTTCTTC

clone_size: .
j_call: TRBJ2-1
d_call: TRBD1
v_call: TRBV5-4
cdr3_aa: CASSSGQGGNEQFF
cdr3_nt: TGTGCCAGCAGCTCCGGACAGGGAGGCAATGAGCAGTTCTTC

clone_size: once
j_call: TRBJ2-7
d_call: .
v_call: TRBV6-1
cdr3_aa: CASSEESYITYEQYF
cdr3_nt: TGTGCCAGCAGTGAAGAATCATACATAACCTACGAGCAGTACTTC

clone_size: .
j_call: TRBJ1-1
d_call: .
v_call: TRBV4-1
cdr3_aa: CASSQVGGGANTEAFF
cdr3_nt: TGCGCCAGCAGCCAAGTTGGAGGGGGGGCGAACACTGAAGCTTTCTTT

clone_size: .
j_call: TRBJ1-1
d_call: TRBD1
v_call: TRBV5-6
cdr3_aa: CASSWDRGATEAFF
cdr3_nt: TGTGCCAGCAGCTGGGACAGGGGTGCAACTGAAGCTTTCTTT

clone_size: .
j_call: TRBJ1-1
d_call: .
v_call: TRBV7-2
cdr3_aa: CASSPRGGSRNTEAFF
cdr3_nt: TGTGCCAGCAGCCCCCGCGGAGGGTCAAGGAACACTGAAGCTTTCTTT

clone_size: .
j_call: TRBJ2-3
d_call: .
v_call: TRBV12-3/TRBV12-4
cdr3_aa: CASSPGTRVSF
cdr3_nt: TGTGCCAGCAGCCCCGGTACTCGGGTTAGTTTT

clone_size: .
j_call: TRBJ1-1
d_call: .
v_call: TRBV14
cdr3_aa: CASSPRTAMNTEAFF
cdr3_nt: TGTGCCAGCAGCCCACGGACAGCCATGAACACTGAAGCTTTCTTT

clone_size: few
j_call: TRBJ1-2
d_call: TRBD1
v_call: TRBV2
cdr3_aa: CASSGGQGAISYGYTF
cdr3_nt: TGTGCCAGCAGTGGGGGACAGGGGGCGATTAGCTATGGCTACACCTTC

clone_size: .
j_call: TRBJ2-1
d_call: TRBD2
v_call: TRBV4-1
cdr3_aa: CASSQEGSSGFYNEQFF
cdr3_nt: TGCGCCAGCAGCCAAGAGGGATCTAGCGGGTTCTACAATGAGCAGTTCTTC

clone_size: .
j_call: TRBJ1-6
d_call: TRBD1
v_call: TRBV19
cdr3_aa: CASSTTGTGSNSPLHF
cdr3_nt: TGTGCCAGTAGTACTACCGGGACAGGGTCAAATTCACCCCTCCACTTT

clone_size: .
j_call: TRBJ1-4
d_call: .
v_call: TRBV23-1
cdr3_aa: CASSRTGGDDRRGEKLFF
cdr3_nt: TGCGCCAGCAGTCGAACGGGAGGAGACGACAGAAGGGGCGAAAAACTGTTTTTT

clone_size: .
j_call: TRBJ1-2
d_call: .
v_call: TRBV5-1
cdr3_aa: CASSLERASAVGWATDGYTF
cdr3_nt: TGCGCCAGCAGCTTGGAGCGGGCGAGCGCAGTAGGATGGGCAACGGATGGCTACACCTTC

clone_size: .
j_call: TRBJ2-1
d_call: TRBD2
v_call: TRBV6-1
cdr3_aa: CASREGGTSGRFNVF
cdr3_nt: TGTGCCAGCAGAGAGGGGGGAACTAGCGGGAGGTTTAACGTCTTC

clone_size: .
j_call: TRBJ1-2
d_call: TRBD1
v_call: TRBV29-1
cdr3_aa: CSVEEGTGGFGGYTF
cdr3_nt: TGCAGCGTTGAAGAGGGGACAGGGGGATTCGGTGGCTACACCTTC

clone_size: .
j_call: TRBJ2-1
d_call: .
v_call: TRBV5-8
cdr3_aa: CASINAGTLVDEQFF
cdr3_nt: TGTGCCAGCATCAACGCCGGGACGCTAGTAGATGAGCAGTTCTTC